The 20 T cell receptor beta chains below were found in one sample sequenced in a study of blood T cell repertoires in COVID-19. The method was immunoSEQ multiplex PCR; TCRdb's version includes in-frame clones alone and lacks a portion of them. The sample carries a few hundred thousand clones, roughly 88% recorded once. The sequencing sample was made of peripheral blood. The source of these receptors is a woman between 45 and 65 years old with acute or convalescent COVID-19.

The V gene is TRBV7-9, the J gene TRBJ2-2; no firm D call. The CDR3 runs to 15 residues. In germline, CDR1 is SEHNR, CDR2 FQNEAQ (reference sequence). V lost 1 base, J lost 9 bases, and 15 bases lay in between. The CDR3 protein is CASSLGLVSSRELFF. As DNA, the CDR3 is TGTGCCAGCAGCTTAGGCCTAGTATCATCCCGGGAGCTGTTTTTT.

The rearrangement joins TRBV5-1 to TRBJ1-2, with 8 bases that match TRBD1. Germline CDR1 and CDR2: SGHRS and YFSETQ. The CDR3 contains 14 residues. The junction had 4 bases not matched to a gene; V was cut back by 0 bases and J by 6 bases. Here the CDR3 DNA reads TGCGCCAGCAGCTTGGGGCAGGGGGCCGATGGCTACACCTTC. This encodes CASSLGQGADGYTF.

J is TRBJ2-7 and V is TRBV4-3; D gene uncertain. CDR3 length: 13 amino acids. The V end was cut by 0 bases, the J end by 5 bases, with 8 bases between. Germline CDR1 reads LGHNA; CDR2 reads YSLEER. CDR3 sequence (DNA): TGCGCCAGCAGCCAAGAATTCGAGGACGAGCAGTACTTC. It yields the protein CASSQEFEDEQYF.

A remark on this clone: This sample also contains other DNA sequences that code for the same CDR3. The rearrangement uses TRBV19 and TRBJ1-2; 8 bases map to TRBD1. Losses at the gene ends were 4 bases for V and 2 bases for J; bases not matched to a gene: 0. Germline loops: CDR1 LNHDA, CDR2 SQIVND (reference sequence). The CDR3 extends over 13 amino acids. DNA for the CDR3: TGTGCCAGTAGTAGGGACAGGAACTATGGCTACACCTTC. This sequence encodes CASSRDRNYGYTF.

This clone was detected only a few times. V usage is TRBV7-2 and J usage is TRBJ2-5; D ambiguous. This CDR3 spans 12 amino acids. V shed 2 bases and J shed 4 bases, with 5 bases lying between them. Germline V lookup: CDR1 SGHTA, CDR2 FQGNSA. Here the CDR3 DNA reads TGTGCCAGCAGCTTAATTCGAGAGACCCAGTACTTC. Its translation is CASSLIRETQYF.

The CDR3 bases are TGTGCCAGCAGCCCCGGACGGCCGGGACAGGGGGACCACGAGCAGTACTTC. This encodes CASSPGRPGQGDHEQYF. The chain links TRBV7-2 to TRBJ2-7, with TRBD1 identical over 11 bases. This CDR3 has 17 amino acids. J was trimmed by 5 bases and V by 5 bases; bases with no gene match: 14. Germline V gene lookup returns CDR1 SGHTA and CDR2 FQGNSA.

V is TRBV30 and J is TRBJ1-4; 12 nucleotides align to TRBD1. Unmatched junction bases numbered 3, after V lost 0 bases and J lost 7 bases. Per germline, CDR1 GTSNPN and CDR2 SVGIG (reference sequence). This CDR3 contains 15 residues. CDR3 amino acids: CAWSVGTGGPEKLFF. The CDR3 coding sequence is TGTGCCTGGAGTGTTGGGACAGGGGGCCCTGAAAAACTGTTTTTT.

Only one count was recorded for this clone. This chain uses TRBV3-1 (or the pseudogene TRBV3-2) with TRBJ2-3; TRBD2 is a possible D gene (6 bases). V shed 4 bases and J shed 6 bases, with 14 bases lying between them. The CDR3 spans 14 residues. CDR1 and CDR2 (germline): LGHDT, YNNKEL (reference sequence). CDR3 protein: CASSPGTSSDTQYF. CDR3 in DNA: TGTGCCAGCAGCCCCGGGACTTCCTCGGATACGCAGTATTTT.

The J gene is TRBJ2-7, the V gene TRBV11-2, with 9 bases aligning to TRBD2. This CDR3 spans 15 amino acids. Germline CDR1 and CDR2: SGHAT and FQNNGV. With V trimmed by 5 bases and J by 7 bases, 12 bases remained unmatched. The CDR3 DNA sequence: TGTGCCAGCAGCCTTCGACTAGCGGCCACCTCGGAGCAGTACTTC. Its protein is CASSLRLAATSEQYF.

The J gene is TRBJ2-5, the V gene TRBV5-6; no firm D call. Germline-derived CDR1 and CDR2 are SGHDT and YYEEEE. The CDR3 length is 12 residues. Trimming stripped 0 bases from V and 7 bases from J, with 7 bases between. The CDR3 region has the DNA TGTGCCAGCAGCTTGGCCCCAGGGACCCAGTACTTC. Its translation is CASSLAPGTQYF.

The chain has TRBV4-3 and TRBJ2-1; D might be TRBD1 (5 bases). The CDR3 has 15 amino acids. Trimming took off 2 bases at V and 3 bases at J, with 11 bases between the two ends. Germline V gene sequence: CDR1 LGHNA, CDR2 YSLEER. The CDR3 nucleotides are TGCGCCAGCAGCCAAACAGGAATATACTACAATGAGCAGTTCTTC. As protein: CASSQTGIYYNEQFF.

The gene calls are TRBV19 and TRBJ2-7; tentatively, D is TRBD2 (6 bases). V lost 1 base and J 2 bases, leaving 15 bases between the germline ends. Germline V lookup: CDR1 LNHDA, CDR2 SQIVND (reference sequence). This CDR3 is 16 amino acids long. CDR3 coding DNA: TGTGCCAGTAGTATAGGATGGCGGGACTTACCCTACGAGCAGTACTTC. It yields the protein CASSIGWRDLPYEQYF.

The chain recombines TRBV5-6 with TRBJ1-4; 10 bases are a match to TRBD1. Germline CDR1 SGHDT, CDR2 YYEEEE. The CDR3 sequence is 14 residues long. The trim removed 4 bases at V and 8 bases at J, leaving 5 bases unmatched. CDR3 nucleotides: TGTGCCAGCAGCCTGGACAGGGGGTCCGAAAAACTGTTTTTT. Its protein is CASSLDRGSEKLFF.

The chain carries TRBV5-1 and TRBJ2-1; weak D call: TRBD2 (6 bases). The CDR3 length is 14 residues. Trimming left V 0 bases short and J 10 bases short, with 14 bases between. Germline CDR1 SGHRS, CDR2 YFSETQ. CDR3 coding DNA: TGCGCCAGCAGCTTGGAGGGGCGGGGAGACGAGCAGTTCTTC. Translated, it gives CASSLEGRGDEQFF.

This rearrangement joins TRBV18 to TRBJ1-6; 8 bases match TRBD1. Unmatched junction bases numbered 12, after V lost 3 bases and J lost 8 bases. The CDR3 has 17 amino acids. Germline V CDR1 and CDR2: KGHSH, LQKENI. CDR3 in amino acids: CASSPTPTGAVDSPLHF. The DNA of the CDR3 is TGTGCCAGCTCACCCACTCCGACAGGGGCGGTCGATTCACCCCTCCACTTT.

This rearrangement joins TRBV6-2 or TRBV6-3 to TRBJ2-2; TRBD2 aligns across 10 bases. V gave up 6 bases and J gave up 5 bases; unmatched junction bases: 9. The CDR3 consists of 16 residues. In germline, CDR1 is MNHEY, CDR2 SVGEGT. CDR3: CASSPHLAGVTGELFF. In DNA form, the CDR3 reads TGTGCCAGCAGCCCACACCTAGCGGGAGTTACCGGGGAGCTGTTTTTT.

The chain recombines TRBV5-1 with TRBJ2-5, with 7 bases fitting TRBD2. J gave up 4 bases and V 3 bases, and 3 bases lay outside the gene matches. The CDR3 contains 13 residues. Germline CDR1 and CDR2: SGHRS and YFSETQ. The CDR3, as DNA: TGCGCCAGCAGCTCGGGCGGGAGAGAGACCCAGTACTTC. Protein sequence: CASSSGGRETQYF.

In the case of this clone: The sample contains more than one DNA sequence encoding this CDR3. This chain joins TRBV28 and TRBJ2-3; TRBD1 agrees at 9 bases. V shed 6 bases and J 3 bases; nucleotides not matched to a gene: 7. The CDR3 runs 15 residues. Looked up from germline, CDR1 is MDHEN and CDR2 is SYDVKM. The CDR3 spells CASSSPGQGTDTQYF. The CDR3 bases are TGTGCCAGCAGCTCCCCGGGACAGGGTACAGATACGCAGTATTTT.

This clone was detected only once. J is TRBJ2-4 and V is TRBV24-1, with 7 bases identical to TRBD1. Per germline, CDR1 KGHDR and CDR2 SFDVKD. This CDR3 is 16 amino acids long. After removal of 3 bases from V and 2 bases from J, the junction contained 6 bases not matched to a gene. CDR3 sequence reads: CATSDPDRDPKNIQYF. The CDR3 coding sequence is TGTGCCACCAGTGATCCCGACAGGGACCCCAAAAACATTCAGTACTTC.

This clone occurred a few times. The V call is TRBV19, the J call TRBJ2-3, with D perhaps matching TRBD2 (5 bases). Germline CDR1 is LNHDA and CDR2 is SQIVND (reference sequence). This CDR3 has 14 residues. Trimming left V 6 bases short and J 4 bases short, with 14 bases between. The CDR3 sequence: CASRTGRGSDTQYF. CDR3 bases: TGTGCCAGTAGAACCGGGCGCGGGTCAGATACGCAGTATTTT.